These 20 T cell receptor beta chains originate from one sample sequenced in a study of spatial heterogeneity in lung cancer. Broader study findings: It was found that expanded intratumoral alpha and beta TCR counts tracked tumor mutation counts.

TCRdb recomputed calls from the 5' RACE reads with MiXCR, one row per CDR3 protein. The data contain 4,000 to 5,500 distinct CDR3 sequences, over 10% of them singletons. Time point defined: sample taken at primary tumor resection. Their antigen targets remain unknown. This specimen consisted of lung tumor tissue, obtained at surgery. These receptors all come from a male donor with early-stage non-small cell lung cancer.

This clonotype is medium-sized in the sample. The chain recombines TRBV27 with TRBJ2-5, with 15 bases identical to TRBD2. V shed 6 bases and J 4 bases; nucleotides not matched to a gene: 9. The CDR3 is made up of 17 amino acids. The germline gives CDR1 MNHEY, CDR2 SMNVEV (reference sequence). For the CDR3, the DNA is TGTGCCAGCAGCAACGGACTAGCGGGGGGGTTCCGAGAGACCCAGTACTTC. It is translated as CASSNGLAGGFRETQYF.

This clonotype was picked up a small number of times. The CDR3 nucleotides read TGTGCCTGGAATTGGAGGAAGGGGAATGAGCAGTTCTTC. The encoded protein is CAWNWRKGNEQFF. The chain couples TRBV30 to TRBJ2-1; the D call may be TRBD1 or TRBD2 (5 bases each). Between the trimmed V and J ends, which lost 4 bases and 7 bases, there was a span of 14 bases. Germline CDR1 reads GTSNPN; CDR2 reads SVGIG (reference sequence). This CDR3 is built from 13 residues. Using reference TRBV30 and TRBJ2-1 for the parts outside the CDR3, the full variable domain is SQTIHQWPATLVQPVGSPLSLECTVEGTSNPNLYWYRQAAGRGLQLLFYSVGIGQISSEVPQNLSASRPQDRQFILSSKKLLLSDSGFYLCAWNWRKGNEQFFGPGTRLTVL.

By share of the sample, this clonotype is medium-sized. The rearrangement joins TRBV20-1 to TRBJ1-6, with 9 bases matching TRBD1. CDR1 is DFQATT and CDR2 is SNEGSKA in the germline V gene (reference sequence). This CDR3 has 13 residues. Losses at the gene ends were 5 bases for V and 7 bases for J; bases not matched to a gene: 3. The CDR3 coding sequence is TGCAGTGCTGGTGACAGGGGGAATTCACCCCTCCACTTT. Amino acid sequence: CSAGDRGNSPLHF.

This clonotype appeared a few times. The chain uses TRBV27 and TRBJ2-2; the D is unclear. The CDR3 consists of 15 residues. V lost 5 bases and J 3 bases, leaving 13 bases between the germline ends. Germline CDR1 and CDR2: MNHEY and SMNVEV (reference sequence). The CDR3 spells CASSPRTFYTGELFF. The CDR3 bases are TGTGCCAGCAGTCCGCGGACCTTCTACACCGGGGAGCTGTTTTTT.

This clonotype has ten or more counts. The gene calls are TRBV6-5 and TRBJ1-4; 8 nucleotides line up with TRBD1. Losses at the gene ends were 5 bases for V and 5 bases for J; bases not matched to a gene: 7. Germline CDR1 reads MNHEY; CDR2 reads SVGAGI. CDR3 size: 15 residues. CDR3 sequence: CASSPGQGLNEKLFF. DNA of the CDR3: TGTGCCAGCAGTCCAGGACAGGGCCTCAATGAAAAACTGTTTTTT.

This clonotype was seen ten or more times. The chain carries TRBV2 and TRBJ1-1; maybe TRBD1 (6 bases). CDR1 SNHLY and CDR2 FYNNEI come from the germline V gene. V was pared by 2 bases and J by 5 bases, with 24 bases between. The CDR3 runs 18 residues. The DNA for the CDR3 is TGTGCCAGCAGTGAAACCCGGGACACCTTCGGGGCGGAAACTGAAGCTTTCTTT. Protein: CASSETRDTFGAETEAFF.

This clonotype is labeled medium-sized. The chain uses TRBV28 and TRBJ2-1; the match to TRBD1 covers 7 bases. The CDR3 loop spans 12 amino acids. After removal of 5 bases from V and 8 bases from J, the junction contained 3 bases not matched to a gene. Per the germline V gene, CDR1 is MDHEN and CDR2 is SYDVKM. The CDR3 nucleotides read TGTGCCAGCAGTGAACAGGGGTATGAGCAGTTCTTC. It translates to CASSEQGYEQFF.

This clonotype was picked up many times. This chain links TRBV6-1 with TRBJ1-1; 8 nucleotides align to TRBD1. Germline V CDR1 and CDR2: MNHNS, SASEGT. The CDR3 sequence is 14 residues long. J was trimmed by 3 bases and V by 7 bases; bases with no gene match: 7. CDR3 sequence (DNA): TGTGCCAGCACTCAGGGGGCAGAAGACACTGAAGCTTTCTTT. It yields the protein CASTQGAEDTEAFF.

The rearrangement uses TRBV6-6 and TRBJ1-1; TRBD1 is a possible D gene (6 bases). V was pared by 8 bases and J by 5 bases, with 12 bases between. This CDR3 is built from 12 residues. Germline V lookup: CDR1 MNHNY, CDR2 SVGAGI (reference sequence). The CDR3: CASGRGGTEAFF. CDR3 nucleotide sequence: TGTGCCAGCGGCAGGGGAGGTACTGAAGCTTTCTTT.

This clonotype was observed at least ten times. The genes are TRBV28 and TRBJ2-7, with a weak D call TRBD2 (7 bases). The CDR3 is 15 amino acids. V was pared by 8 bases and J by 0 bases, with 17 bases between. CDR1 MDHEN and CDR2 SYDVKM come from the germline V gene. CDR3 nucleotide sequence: TGTGCCAGCGCACCGGGGGGCTCCCTCTCCTACGAGCAGTACTTC. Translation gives CASAPGGSLSYEQYF.

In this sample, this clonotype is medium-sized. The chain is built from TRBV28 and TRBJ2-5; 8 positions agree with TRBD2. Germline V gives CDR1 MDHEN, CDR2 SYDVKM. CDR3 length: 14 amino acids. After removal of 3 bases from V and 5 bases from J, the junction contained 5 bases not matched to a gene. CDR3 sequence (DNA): TGTGCCAGCAGTTTTGTTTCGGGGGGGGAGACCCAGTACTTC. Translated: CASSFVSGGETQYF.

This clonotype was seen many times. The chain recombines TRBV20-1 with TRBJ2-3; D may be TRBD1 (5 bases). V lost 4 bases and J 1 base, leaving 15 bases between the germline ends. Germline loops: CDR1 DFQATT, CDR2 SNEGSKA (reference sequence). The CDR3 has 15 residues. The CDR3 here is CSATSQARGTDTQYF. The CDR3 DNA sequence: TGCAGTGCTACCTCACAGGCACGGGGCACAGATACGCAGTATTTT.

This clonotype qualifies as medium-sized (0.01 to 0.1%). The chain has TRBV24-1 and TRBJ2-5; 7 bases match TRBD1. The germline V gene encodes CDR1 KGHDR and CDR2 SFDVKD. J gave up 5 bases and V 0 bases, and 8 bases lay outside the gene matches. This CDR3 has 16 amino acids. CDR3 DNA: TGTGCCACCAGTGATTTGAAGAAGACAGGGTTGGAGACCCAGTACTTC. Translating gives CATSDLKKTGLETQYF.

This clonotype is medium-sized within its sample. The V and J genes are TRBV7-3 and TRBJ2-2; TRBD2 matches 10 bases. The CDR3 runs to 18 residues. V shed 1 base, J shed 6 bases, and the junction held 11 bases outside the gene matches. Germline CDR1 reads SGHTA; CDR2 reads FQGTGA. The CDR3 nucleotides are TGTGCCAGCAGCTTAAATCCAGCGGGAGGGCCTGGGGCCGGGGAGCTGTTTTTT. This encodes CASSLNPAGGPGAGELFF. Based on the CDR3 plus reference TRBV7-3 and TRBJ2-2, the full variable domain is GAGVSQTPSNKVTEKGKYVELRCDPISGHTALYWYRQSLGQGPEFLIYFQGTGAADDSGLPNDRFFAVRPEGSVSTLKIQRTERGDSAVYLCASSLNPAGGPGAGELFFGEGSRLTVL.

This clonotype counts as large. The CDR3 bases are TGTGCCAGCAGAGATCCCGGGAGTCTCACCGGGGAGCTGTTTTTT. It yields the protein CASRDPGSLTGELFF. J is TRBJ2-2 and V is TRBV6-2 or TRBV6-3, with D tentatively TRBD2 (6 bases). CDR1 and CDR2 from the germline V gene are MNHEY and SVGEGT. Trimming left V 6 bases short and J 4 bases short, with 15 bases between. CDR3 length equals 15 residues.

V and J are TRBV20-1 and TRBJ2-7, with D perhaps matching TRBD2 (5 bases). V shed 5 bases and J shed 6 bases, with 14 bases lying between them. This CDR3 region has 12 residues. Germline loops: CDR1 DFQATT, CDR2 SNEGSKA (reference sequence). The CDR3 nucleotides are TGCAGTGCTGACCTCGGGGAGTCCGAGCAGTACTTC. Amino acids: CSADLGESEQYF.

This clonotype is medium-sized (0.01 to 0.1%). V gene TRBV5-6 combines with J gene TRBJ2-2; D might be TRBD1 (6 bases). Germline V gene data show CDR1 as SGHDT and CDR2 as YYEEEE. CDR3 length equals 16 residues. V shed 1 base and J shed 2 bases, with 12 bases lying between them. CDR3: CASSLPDRPNTGELFF. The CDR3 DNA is TGTGCCAGCAGCTTGCCAGACAGGCCAAACACCGGGGAGCTGTTTTTT.

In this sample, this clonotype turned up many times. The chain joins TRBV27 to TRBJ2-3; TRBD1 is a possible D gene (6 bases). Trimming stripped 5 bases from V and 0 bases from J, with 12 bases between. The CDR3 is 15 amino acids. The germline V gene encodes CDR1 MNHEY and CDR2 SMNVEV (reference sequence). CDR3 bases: TGTGCCAGCAGTCCCAGGGGCAGTAGCACAGATACGCAGTATTTT. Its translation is CASSPRGSSTDTQYF.

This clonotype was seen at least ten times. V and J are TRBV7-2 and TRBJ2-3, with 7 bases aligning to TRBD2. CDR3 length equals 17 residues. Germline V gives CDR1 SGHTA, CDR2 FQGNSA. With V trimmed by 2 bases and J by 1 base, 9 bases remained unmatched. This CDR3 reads CASSLRGALAGTDTQYF. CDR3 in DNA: TGTGCCAGCAGCTTAAGAGGAGCCCTAGCGGGCACAGATACGCAGTATTTT.

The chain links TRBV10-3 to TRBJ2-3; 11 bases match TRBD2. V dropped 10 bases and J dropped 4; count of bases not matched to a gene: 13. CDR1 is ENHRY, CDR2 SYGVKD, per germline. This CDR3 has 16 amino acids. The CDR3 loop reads CATGAGTSGRSDTQYF. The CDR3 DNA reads TGTGCCACCGGGGCAGGCACTAGCGGGAGATCAGATACGCAGTATTTT.